This paragraph reports one T cell receptor beta chain. Its target is unknown. The data belong to a study of cytomegalovirus exposure and HLA in healthy donors. It was with 60 Vbeta and 13 Jbeta primers that the PCR ran. Assay: immunoSEQ multiplex PCR; the TCRdb copy retains only in-frame clones and omits some. Counted here are about 150,000 clones, over 70% occurring once; the ten biggest clones make up around 13%. Germline lookup yields CDR1 SNHLY and CDR2 FYNNEI. V lost 4 bases to trimming and J lost 2 bases, with 21 bases between them. The length of the CDR3 is 18 residues. Study-level findings and limits: More clonal expansion characterized HLA-associated TCR beta chains than equally common others in a later analysis. TCR beta sequences reportedly predicted most subjects' HLA-A and HLA-B alleles accurately. A later analysis by the authors found several of the most significant clusters apparently linked to common viral pathogens.

Sequencing was performed on PBMCs. The chain recombines TRBV2 with TRBJ1-5, with a weak D call TRBD1 (5 bases). The receptor comes from a man aged 25-45 years in good health and CMV-seropositive. The CDR3 coding sequence is TGTGCCAGCAGTGCAGGGATGTACAAGCCTAGAGGCAATCAGCCCCAGCATTTT. Encoded protein: CASSAGMYKPRGNQPQHF.